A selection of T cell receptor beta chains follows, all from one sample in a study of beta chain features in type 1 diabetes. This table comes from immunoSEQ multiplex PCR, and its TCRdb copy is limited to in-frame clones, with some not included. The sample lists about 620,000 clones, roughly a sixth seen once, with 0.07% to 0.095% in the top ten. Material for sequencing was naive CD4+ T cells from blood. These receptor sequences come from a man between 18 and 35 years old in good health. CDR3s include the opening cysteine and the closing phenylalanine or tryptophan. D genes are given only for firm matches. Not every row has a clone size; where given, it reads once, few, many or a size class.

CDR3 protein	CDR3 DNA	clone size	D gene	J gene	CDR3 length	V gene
CASSLLRVSGANVLTF	TGTGCCAGCAGTTTACTTAGAGTCTCTGGGGCCAACGTCCTGACTTTC	.	.	TRBJ2-6	16	TRBV28
CASSRGTSTGELFF	TGTGCCAGCAGCCGAGGGACGTCCACCGGGGAGCTGTTTTTT	few	.	TRBJ2-2	14	TRBV7-2
CASSYSAGAGNTIYF	TGTGCCAGCAGTTACTCGGCAGGGGCTGGAAACACCATATATTTT	.	.	TRBJ1-3	15	TRBV6-5
CASSLVAGDQPQHF	TGCGCCAGCAGCTTGGTGGCAGGAGATCAGCCCCAGCATTTT	.	.	TRBJ1-5	14	TRBV5-1
CASSQTPGLAGEQYF	TGCGCCAGCAGCCAGACCCCCGGACTAGCTGGCGAGCAGTACTTC	.	TRBD2	TRBJ2-7	15	TRBV4-3
CASSQGRLAGYRTEQFF	TGTGCCAGCAGCCAAGGGCGACTAGCGGGATATCGGACTGAGCAGTTCTTC	few	TRBD2	TRBJ2-1	17	TRBV14
CASSFVDTDTGELFF	TGTGCCAGCAGCTTCGTGGACACAGACACCGGGGAGCTGTTTTTT	.	.	TRBJ2-2	15	TRBV9
CASSSPWGTGSYEQYF	TGTGCCAGCAGTTCACCCTGGGGGACTGGTTCCTACGAGCAGTACTTC	few	.	TRBJ2-7	16	TRBV2
CASSPLTFAAYEQYF	TGTGCCAGCAGTCCCCTGACGTTTGCCGCCTACGAGCAGTACTTC	.	.	TRBJ2-7	15	TRBV28
CAISESAQQTQYF	TGTGCCATCAGTGAGTCGGCCCAGCAGACCCAGTACTTC	few	.	TRBJ2-5	13	TRBV10-3
CASSLDPRGNQPQHF	TGTGCCAGCAGCTTGGACCCCAGGGGGAATCAGCCCCAGCATTTT	few	TRBD1	TRBJ1-5	15	TRBV5-4
CASSLQGDYGYTF	TGTGCCAGCAGCTTACAGGGCGACTATGGCTACACCTTC	few	.	TRBJ1-2	13	TRBV7-2
CAWTGSGGYTF	TGTGCCTGGACCGGCTCGGGGGGCTACACCTTC	.	.	TRBJ1-2	11	TRBV30
CASSRGAAGTDTQYF	TGTGCCAGTAGTAGAGGCGCAGCTGGGACAGATACGCAGTATTTT	few	.	TRBJ2-3	15	TRBV19
CASIIGYGYTF	TGTGCCAGCATAATAGGCTATGGCTACACCTTC	.	.	TRBJ1-2	11	TRBV6-6
CASSLVPFDRLLTF	TGCGCCAGCAGCTTGGTCCCCTTCGACAGGCTCCTCACCTTC	.	.	TRBJ1-2	14	TRBV5-1
CASRFSGGVPDTQYF	TGTGCCAGCAGGTTTAGCGGGGGGGTCCCAGATACGCAGTATTTT	few	TRBD2	TRBJ2-3	15	TRBV7-2
CASSPPRDRPYEQYF	TGTGCCAGCAGTCCTCCCCGGGACAGACCCTACGAGCAGTACTTC	once	TRBD1	TRBJ2-7	15	TRBV28
CASSLDKVGEQYF	TGTGCCAGCTCACTCGACAAGGTTGGCGAGCAGTACTTC	few	.	TRBJ2-7	13	TRBV18
CASSAGLASYEQYF	TGTGCCAGCAGCGCTGGACTAGCTTCCTACGAGCAGTACTTC	few	TRBD2	TRBJ2-7	14	TRBV13
CASSSSPSWSTDTQYF	TGTGCCAGCAGCTCCTCCCCTAGTTGGAGCACAGATACGCAGTATTTT	few	.	TRBJ2-3	16	TRBV7-2
CASSKGPNYGYTF	TGTGCCAGCAGCAAGGGGCCCAACTATGGCTACACCTTC	few	.	TRBJ1-2	13	TRBV9
CASISGANTGELFF	TGTGCCAGCATTAGCGGGGCGAACACCGGGGAGCTGTTTTTT	.	TRBD2	TRBJ2-2	14	TRBV6-6
CASRHSYTYGYTF	TGTGCCAGCAGGCACAGTTATACCTATGGCTACACCTTC	few	.	TRBJ1-2	13	TRBV28
CASSTGQGETQYF	TGTGCCAGCTCAACGGGACAGGGTGAGACCCAGTACTTC	few	TRBD1	TRBJ2-5	13	TRBV18
CASSMGRLRTIAKNIQYF	TGTGCCAGTAGTATGGGCCGCCTCAGAACCATAGCCAAAAACATTCAGTACTTC	.	.	TRBJ2-4	18	TRBV19
CASSVRRGVDVSTDTQYF	TGTGCCAGCAGTGTAAGGAGGGGCGTCGATGTGAGCACAGATACGCAGTATTTT	few	.	TRBJ2-3	18	TRBV25-1
CASSVVPGGRETQYF	TGTGCCAGCAGCGTCGTGCCGGGGGGCCGGGAGACCCAGTACTTC	.	.	TRBJ2-5	15	TRBV7-2
CASRGPDTYEQYF	TGTGCCAGCAGAGGCCCTGATACCTACGAGCAGTACTTC	once	.	TRBJ2-7	13	TRBV27
CSVEGGAGASEQYF	TGCAGCGTTGAAGGGGGGGCGGGAGCGAGCGAGCAGTACTTC	few	.	TRBJ2-7	14	TRBV29-1
CASSSTGGGYEQYF	TGCGCCAGCAGCTCGACAGGGGGCGGCTACGAGCAGTACTTC	.	TRBD1	TRBJ2-7	14	TRBV5-1
CASSPRTGKPQETQYF	TGTGCCAGCTCACCAAGGACAGGGAAGCCCCAAGAGACCCAGTACTTC	.	TRBD1	TRBJ2-5	16	TRBV18
CASSQDGGSPKKAQYF	TGCGCCAGCAGCCAAGATGGGGGGAGCCCGAAGAAGGCGCAGTATTTT	few	.	TRBJ2-3	16	TRBV4-1
CASKGGTEAFF	TGCGCCAGCAAAGGCGGCACTGAAGCTTTCTTT	.	.	TRBJ1-1	11	TRBV5-1
CASSVTGLAYQPQHF	TGTGCCAGCAGTGTGACAGGGCTAGCTTACCAGCCCCAGCATTTT	.	TRBD1	TRBJ1-5	15	TRBV28
CASSLERMEYF	TGTGCCAGCAGCTTAGAACGCATGGAGTACTTC	few	.	TRBJ2-5	11	TRBV7-9
CASRLASGGRNEQFF	TGTGCCAGCAGACTAGCTAGCGGGGGAAGGAATGAGCAGTTCTTC	.	TRBD2	TRBJ2-1	15	TRBV4-2
CASSPRGEGRRIGELFF	TGCGCCAGCAGCCCCCGGGGTGAGGGGCGCAGGATCGGGGAGCTGTTTTTT	few	.	TRBJ2-2	17	TRBV4-1
CASSPDRGNQPQHF	TGTGCCAGCAGCCCTGACAGGGGGAATCAGCCCCAGCATTTT	.	TRBD1	TRBJ1-5	14	TRBV7-9
CATSRDPLAGGAPQFF	TGTGCCACCAGCAGAGATCCACTAGCGGGGGGAGCCCCGCAGTTCTTC	few	TRBD2	TRBJ2-1	16	TRBV15
CASSFSIAKNIQYF	TGTGCCAGCAGCTTCAGCATAGCCAAAAACATTCAGTACTTC	few	.	TRBJ2-4	14	TRBV7-2
CASSMRGTSYEQYF	TGTGCCAGTAGTATGAGGGGGACCTCCTACGAGCAGTACTTC	.	.	TRBJ2-7	14	TRBV19
CASSVQLSGGTQYF	TGTGCCAGCAGCGTCCAGCTCTCGGGGGGTACGCAGTATTTT	few	TRBD2	TRBJ2-3	14	TRBV6-5
CASSLDGRGSNYGYTF	TGTGCCAGCAGCTTGGATGGCAGGGGCTCCAACTATGGCTACACCTTC	.	.	TRBJ1-2	16	TRBV5-4